The subject of this entry is one TCR beta chain. Its target is unknown. Using immunoSEQ multiplex PCR, the repertoire was profiled, and TCRdb retains in-frame clones only, with some absent. The sample contains tens of thousands of clones, about 65% of which appear only once. The entry originates in a study of shared clonotypes between healthy human individuals. About the study: The composition of the donors was a couple of women and a few men aged 18 to 49.

Whole-study results and caveats: As a rule, naive subsets had a larger estimated richness than memory subsets.

Germline V gene sequence: CDR1 MNHEY, CDR2 SMNVEV (reference sequence). There are 12 residues in the CDR3. Trimming removed 6 bases at V and 6 bases at J, with 12 bases between. What CD8 memory combined were CD45RO+ cells and CCR7-negative CD45RA+ TemRA cells. Sequenced: memory CD8+ T cells sorted from blood. Documented subset: CD45RO+ cells pooled with CCR7-negative TemRA cells. The chain is built from TRBV27 and TRBJ2-7; D not certain. The clonotype originates from a man aged 25-45 years in good health. The CDR3 nucleotides are TGTGCCAGCAGGGGAAGGACGGCCGAGCAGTACTTC. This gives the protein CASRGRTAEQYF.